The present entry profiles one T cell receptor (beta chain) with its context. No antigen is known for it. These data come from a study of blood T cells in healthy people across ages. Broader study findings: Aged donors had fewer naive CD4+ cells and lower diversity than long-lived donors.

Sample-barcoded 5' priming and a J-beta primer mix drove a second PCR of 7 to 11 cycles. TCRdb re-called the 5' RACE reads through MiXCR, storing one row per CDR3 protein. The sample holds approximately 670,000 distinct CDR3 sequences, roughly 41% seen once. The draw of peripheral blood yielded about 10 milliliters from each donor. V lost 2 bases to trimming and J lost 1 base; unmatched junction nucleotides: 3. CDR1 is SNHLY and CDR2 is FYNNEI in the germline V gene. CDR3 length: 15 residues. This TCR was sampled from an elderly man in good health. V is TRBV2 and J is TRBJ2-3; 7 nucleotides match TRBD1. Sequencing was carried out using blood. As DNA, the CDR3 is TGTGCCAGCAGTGAATACAGGGGTCGCACAGATACGCAGTATTTT. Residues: CASSEYRGRTDTQYF.